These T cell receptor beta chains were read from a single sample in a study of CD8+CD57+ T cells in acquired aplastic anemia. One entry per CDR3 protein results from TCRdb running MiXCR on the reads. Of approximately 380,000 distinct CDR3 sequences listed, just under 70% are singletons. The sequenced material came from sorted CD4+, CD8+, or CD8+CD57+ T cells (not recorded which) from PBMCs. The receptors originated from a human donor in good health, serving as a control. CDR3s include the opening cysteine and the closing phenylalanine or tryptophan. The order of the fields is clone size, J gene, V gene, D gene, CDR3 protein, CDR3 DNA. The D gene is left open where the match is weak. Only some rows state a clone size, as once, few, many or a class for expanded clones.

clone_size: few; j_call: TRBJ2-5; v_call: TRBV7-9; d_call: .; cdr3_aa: CASSLVLETQYF; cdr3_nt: TGTGCCAGCAGCTTAGTTTTGGAGACCCAGTACTTC
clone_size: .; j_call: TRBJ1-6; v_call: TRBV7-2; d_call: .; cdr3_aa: CASSLEPWRTEAFF; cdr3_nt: TGTGCCAGCAGCTTAGAGCCCTGGCGTACAGAAGCCTTCTTT
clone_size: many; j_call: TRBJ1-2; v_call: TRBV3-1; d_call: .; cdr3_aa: CASSRSGDGYTF; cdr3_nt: TGTGCCAGCAGCCGTTCAGGGGACGGCTACACCTTC
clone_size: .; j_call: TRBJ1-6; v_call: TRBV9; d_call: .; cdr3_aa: CASSQGSGQNTPVHF; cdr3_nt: TGTGCCAGCAGCCAAGGGAGCGGGCAGAACACTCCAGTCCACTTT
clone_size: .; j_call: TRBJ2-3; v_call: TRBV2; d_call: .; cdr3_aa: CTSSRNRTSTDTQYF; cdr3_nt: TGTACCAGCAGCCGGAACAGGACGAGCACAGATACGCAGTATTTT
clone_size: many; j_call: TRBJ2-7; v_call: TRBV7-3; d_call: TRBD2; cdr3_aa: CASSLIREGRYEQYF; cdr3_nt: TGTGCCAGCAGCTTAATCAGGGAGGGGCGATACGAGCAGTACTTC
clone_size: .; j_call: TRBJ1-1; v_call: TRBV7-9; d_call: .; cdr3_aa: CASSRPGGIPGELLF; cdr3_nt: TGTGCCAGCAGCCGGCCGGGTGGTATCCCCGGGGAGCTGCTTTTT
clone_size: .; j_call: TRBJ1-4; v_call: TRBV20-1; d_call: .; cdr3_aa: CSASLLPRPNEKLFF; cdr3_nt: TGCAGTGCTAGCCTCCTCCCTAGACCGAATGAAAAACTGTTTTTT
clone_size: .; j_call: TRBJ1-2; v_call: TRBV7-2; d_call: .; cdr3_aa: CASSFGVRQQRDTF; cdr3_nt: TGTGCCAGCAGCTTCGGAGTCCGCCAGCAGAGAGACACATTC
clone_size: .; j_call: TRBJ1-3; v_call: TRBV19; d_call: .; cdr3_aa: CASSLGDTRAANTIYF; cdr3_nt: TGTGCCAGTAGTCTTGGGGATACGCGGGCTGCAAACACTATTTATTTT
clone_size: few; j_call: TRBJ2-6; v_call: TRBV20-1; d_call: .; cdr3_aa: CSARDPDSGANVLTF; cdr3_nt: TGCAGTGCTAGAGATCCAGACTCTGGGGCCAACGTCCTGACTTTC
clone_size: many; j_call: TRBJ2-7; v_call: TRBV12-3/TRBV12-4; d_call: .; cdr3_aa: CASSGHYEQYF; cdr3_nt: TGTGCCAGCAGTGGACATTACGAGCAGTACTTC
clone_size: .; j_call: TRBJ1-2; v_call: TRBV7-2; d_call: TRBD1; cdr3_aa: CASSLVGGHGNPF; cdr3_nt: TGTGCCAGCAGCCTAGTAGGGGGCCATGGCAACCCCTTC
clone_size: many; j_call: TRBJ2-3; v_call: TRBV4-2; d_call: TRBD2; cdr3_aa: CASSETSGGSDTQYF; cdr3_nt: TGTGCCAGCAGCGAAACTAGCGGGGGGTCAGATACGCAGTATTTT
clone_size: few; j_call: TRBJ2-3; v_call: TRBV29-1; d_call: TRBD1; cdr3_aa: CSVDRDRGAYF; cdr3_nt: TGCAGCGTTGACCGGGACAGGGGGGCGTATTTT
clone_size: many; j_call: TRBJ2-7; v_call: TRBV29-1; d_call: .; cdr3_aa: CSVESGGIYEQYF; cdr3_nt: TGCAGCGTTGAATCTGGGGGCATCTACGAGCAGTACTTC
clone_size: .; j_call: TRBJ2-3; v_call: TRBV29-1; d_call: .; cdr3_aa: CSVAFSGTDTQYF; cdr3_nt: TGCAGCGTAGCCTTTTCCGGCACAGATACGCAGTATTTT
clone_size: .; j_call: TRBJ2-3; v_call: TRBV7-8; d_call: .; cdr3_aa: CASSPWGGTESTDTQYF; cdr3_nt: TGTGCCAGCAGCCCCTGGGGGGGGACAGAAAGCACGGATACGCAGTATTTT
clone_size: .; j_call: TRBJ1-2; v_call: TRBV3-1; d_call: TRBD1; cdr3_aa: CASSTRDRFYGYTF; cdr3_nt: TGTGCCAGCAGCACCCGGGACAGGTTCTATGGCTACACCTTC
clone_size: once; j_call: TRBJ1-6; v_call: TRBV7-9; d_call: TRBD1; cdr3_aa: CASSLGQGDSYVHF; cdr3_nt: TGCGCCAGCAGCTTAGGACAGGGGGACTCCTACGTCCACTTT
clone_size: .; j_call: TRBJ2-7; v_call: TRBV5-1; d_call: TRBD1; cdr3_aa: CASSLDTGDDYEQYF; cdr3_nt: TGTGCCAGCAGCTTGGACACAGGGGATGACTACGAGCAGTACTTC
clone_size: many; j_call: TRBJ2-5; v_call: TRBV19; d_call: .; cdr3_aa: CASSSGGQIQETQYF; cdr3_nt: TGTGCCAGTAGCTCCGGTGGTCAAATACAAGAGACCCAGTACTTC